This TCR beta chain emerged from a study of blood T cell repertoires in COVID-19. This clone has only one observation. The germline V gene has CDR1 SGHRS and CDR2 YFSETQ. This CDR3 has 15 residues. The V gene lost 9 bases and the J gene lost 5 bases, with 20 bases spanning the gap. Method: immunoSEQ multiplex PCR; TCRdb's copy keeps in-frame clones and lacks some. The table records some 50,000 clones, 80% to 90% of them present only once. The sample taken for sequencing was peripheral blood. The TCR sequence derives from a man aged 45-65 years with acute or convalescent COVID-19. The chain couples TRBV5-1 to TRBJ1-4; the D gene is possibly TRBD1 (6 bases). CDR3: CATRVDGTSNEKLFF. As DNA, the CDR3 is TGCGCCACTCGGGTCGACGGGACATCAAATGAAAAACTGTTTTTT.